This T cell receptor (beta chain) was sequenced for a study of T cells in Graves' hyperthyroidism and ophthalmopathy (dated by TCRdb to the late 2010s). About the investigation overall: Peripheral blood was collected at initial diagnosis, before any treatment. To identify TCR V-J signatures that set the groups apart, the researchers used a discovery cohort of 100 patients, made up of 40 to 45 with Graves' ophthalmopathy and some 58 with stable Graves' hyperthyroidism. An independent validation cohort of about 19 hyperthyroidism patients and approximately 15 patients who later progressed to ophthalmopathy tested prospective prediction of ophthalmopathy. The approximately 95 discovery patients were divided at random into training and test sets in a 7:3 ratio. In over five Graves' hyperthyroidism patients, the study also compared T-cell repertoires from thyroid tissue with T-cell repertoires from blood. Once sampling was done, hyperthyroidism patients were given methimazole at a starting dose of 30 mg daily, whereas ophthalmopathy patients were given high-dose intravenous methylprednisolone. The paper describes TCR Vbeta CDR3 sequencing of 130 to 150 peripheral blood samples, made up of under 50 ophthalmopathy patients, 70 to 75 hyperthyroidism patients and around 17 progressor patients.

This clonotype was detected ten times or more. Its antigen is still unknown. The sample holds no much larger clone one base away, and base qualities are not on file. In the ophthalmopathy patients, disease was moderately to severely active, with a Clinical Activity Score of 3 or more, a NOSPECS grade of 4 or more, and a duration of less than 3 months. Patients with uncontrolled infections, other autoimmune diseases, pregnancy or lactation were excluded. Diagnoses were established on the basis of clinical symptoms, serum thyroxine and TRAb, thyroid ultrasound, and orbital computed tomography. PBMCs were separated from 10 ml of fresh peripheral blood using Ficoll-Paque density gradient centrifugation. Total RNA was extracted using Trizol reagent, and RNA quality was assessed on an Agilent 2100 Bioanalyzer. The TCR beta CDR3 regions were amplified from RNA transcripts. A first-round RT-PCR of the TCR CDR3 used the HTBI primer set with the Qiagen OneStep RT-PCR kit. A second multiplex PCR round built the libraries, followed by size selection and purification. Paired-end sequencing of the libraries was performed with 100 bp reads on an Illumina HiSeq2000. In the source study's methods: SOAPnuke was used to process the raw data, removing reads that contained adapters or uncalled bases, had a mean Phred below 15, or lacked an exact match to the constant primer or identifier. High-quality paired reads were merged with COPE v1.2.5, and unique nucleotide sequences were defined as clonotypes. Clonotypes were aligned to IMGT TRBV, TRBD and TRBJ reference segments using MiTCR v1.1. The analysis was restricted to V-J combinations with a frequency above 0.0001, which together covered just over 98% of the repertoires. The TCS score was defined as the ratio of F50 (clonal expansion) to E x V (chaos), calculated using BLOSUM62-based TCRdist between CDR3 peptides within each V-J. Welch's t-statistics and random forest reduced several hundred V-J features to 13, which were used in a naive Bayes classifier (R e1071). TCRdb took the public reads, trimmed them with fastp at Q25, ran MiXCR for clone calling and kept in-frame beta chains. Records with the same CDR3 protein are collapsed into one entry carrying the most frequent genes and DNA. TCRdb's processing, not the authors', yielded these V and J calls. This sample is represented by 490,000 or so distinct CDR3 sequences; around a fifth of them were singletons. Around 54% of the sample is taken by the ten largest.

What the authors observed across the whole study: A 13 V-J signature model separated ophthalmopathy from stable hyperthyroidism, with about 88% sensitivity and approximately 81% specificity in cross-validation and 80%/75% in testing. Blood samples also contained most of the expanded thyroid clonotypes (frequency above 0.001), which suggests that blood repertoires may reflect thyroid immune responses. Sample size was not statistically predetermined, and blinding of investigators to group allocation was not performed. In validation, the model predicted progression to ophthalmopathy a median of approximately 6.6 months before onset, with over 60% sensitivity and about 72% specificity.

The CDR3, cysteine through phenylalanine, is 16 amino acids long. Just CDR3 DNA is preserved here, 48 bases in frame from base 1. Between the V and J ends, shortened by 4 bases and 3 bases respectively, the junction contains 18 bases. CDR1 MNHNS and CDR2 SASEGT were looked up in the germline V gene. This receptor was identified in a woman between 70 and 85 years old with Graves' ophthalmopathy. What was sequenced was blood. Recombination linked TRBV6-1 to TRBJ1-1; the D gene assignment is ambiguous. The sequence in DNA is TGTGCCAGCAGTGGATCATTGGGGAAGAGTTACACTGAAGCTTTCTTT. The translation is CASSGSLGKSYTEAFF.